One sample yielded the 10 T cell receptor beta chains listed below, sequenced in a study of T cell responses to AZD1222 COVID-19 vaccine. Profiling relied on immunoSEQ multiplex PCR, and the TCRdb table lists in-frame clones only, not all of them. The data contain around 200,000 clones, approximately 94% of them singletons. Sequencing was performed on peripheral blood, taken 28 days after the second AZD1222 dose. These receptors were collected from an adult who received the AZD1222 COVID-19 vaccine.

The V gene is TRBV6-5, the J gene TRBJ1-5; 12 bases fit TRBD1. CDR3 size: 14 residues. The junction had 4 bases not matched to a gene; V was cut back by 6 bases and J by 7 bases. Germline CDR1 MNHEY, CDR2 SVGAGI. The CDR3 coding sequence is TGTGCCAGCAGGGGACAGGGGGCAGGACAGCCCCAGCATTTT. This sequence encodes CASRGQGAGQPQHF.

The chain carries TRBV4-3 and TRBJ2-4; 9 nucleotides line up with TRBD2. V lost 4 bases, J lost 0 bases, and 16 bases stayed unmatched. The CDR3 is 20 amino acids. CDR1 is LGHNA, CDR2 YSLEER, per germline. The CDR3 region is CASSPSGASGVLKAKNIQYF. Written as DNA, the CDR3 is TGCGCCAGCAGCCCCTCCGGGGCTAGCGGGGTTCTTAAAGCCAAAAACATTCAGTACTTC.

The rearrangement uses TRBV5-8 and TRBJ1-6, with 7 bases aligning to TRBD1. With 4 bases clipped from V and 9 bases from J, the junction kept 7 bases outside the gene matches. The CDR3 is 14 amino acids. Looked up from germline, CDR1 is SGHTS and CDR2 is YDEGEE. Here the CDR3 reads CASSHIQGSSPLHF. CDR3 DNA sequence: TGTGCCAGCAGCCATATACAGGGGAGTTCACCCCTCCACTTT. Filled out from reference TRBV5-8 and TRBJ1-6, the complete variable domain reads EAGVTQSPTHLIKTRGQQATLRCSPISGHTSVYWYQQALGLGLQFLLWYDEGEERNRGNFPPRFSGRQFPNYSSELNVNALELEDSALYLCASSHIQGSSPLHFGNGTRLTVT.

This chain joins TRBV30 and TRBJ1-1; D is ambiguous. CDR1 is GTSNPN, CDR2 SVGIG, per germline (reference sequence). The CDR3 totals 13 residues. Trimming stripped 8 bases from V and 4 bases from J, with 17 bases between. The CDR3, as DNA: TGTGCCGGGGAAAGTGGCGGGGTCACTGAAGCTTTCTTT. Protein sequence: CAGESGGVTEAFF.

The rearrangement joins TRBV6-1 to TRBJ1-5; D might be TRBD1 (6 bases). Germline V gene sequence: CDR1 MNHNS, CDR2 SASEGT. The V gene lost 1 base and the J gene lost 2 bases, with 12 bases spanning the gap. The CDR3 loop spans 16 amino acids. The CDR3 protein is CASSEVWAGGNQPQHF. In nucleotides, the CDR3 is TGTGCCAGCAGTGAAGTTTGGGCAGGGGGCAATCAGCCCCAGCATTTT.

The chain links TRBV5-1 to TRBJ1-1; no firm D call. Trimming pared 5 bases from V and 4 bases from J, leaving 12 bases between. CDR3 length: 13 residues. CDR1 is SGHRS and CDR2 is YFSETQ in the germline V gene. The CDR3 DNA reads as TGCGCCAGCAGGACGACGATGAGCACTGAAGCTTTCTTT. It encodes CASRTTMSTEAFF.

The chain employs TRBV27 and TRBJ2-1, with D perhaps TRBD2 (5 bases). Looked up from germline, CDR1 is MNHEY and CDR2 is SMNVEV (reference sequence). The CDR3 contains 14 residues. V lost 5 bases, J lost 0 bases, and 8 bases lay in between. The CDR3 DNA reads as TGTGCCAGCAGTAAAGGGAGCTCCTACAATGAGCAGTTCTTC. Translated: CASSKGSSYNEQFF.

The rearrangement links TRBV10-2 to TRBJ2-1, with D possibly matching TRBD2 (7 bases). The CDR3 totals 15 residues. Germline V gene data show CDR1 as WSHSY and CDR2 as SAAADI. V dropped 7 bases and J dropped 2 bases, with 15 bases sitting between them. The CDR3: CASTGGGVPYNEQFF. In DNA form, the CDR3 reads TGCGCCAGCACTGGAGGGGGGGTCCCCTACAATGAGCAGTTCTTC.

This clone appeared once. Here the CDR3 reads CASSQSLSGELFF. CDR3 in DNA: TGTGCCAGCTCACAGTCCCTGTCCGGGGAGCTGTTTTTT. V is TRBV18 and J is TRBJ2-2; D is uncertain. Germline V lookup: CDR1 KGHSH, CDR2 LQKENI. V lost 4 bases and J 6 bases, leaving 9 bases between the germline ends. The CDR3 spans 13 residues. Drawing the rest from reference TRBV18 and TRBJ2-2, the complete variable domain is NAGVMQNPRHLVRRRGQEARLRCSPMKGHSHVYWYRQLPEEGLKFMVYLQKENIIDESGMPKERFSAEFPKEGPSILRIQQVVRGDSAAYFCASSQSLSGELFFGEGSRLTVL.

This chain joins TRBV14 and TRBJ2-2; D could derive from TRBD1 or TRBD2 (6 bases each). The V and J ends lost 4 bases and 2 bases respectively, with 14 bases between them. The germline V gene has CDR1 SGHDN and CDR2 FVKESK. There are 16 residues in the CDR3. The CDR3 nucleotides are TGTGCCAGCAGCCCTCGGGGGACACAAAACACCGGGGAGCTGTTTTTT. This encodes CASSPRGTQNTGELFF.